The 7 T cell receptor beta chains below come from one sample, sequenced in a study of T cells expressing NK-cell markers. Reanalyzing the 5' RACE reads, TCRdb keeps one entry per CDR3 protein, without DNA. This sample's table reports 350,000 to 450,000 distinct CDR3 sequences. Sequenced sample: blood T cells: a sorted CD56 or NKG2C T cell subset, CD4+ or CD8+ T cells, or bulk PBMC T cells (not recorded which). These receptors were taken from a man aged 18-70 years in good health.

This chain joins TRBV12-3 or TRBV12-4 and TRBJ2-7. The CDR3 sequence is 14 residues long. CDR3: CASSPRRTKDEQYF.

The chain carries TRBV6-1 and TRBJ2-6; absent DNA, TCRdb's TRBD1 call cannot be checked. CDR1 and CDR2 (germline): MNHNS, SASEGT. The CDR3 has 17 residues. The CDR3 loop reads CASRAGTAYSGANVLTF.

The rearrangement uses TRBV11-2 and TRBJ2-3; TCRdb indicates TRBD2, and absent DNA this call remains unverified. The CDR3 contains 17 residues. The germline V gene has CDR1 SGHAT and CDR2 FQNNGV. CDR3 region: CASRRRLAGDLTDTQYF.

This rearrangement joins TRBV5-1 to TRBJ1-2. This CDR3 is built from 15 residues. Germline V gives CDR1 SGHRS, CDR2 YFSETQ. CDR3 loop: CASSLGDNTAYGYTF.

CDR3 sequence reads: CASSRTGGMGYEQYF. The rearrangement uses TRBV19 and TRBJ2-7; absent DNA, TCRdb's TRBD1 call cannot be checked. Germline lookup yields CDR1 LNHDA and CDR2 SQIVND (reference sequence). The CDR3 is 15 residues long.

The rearrangement links TRBV4-2 to TRBJ2-5; the TCRdb call, TRBD2, lacks DNA for checking. Germline CDR1 and CDR2: LGHNA and YNFKEQ. CDR3 length equals 16 residues. The CDR3 here is CASSREPGLAGETQYF.

The V call is TRBV6-1, the J call TRBJ2-3; with no DNA, the TCRdb D assignment of TRBD1 cannot be verified. The CDR3 loop spans 16 amino acids. CDR1 and CDR2 (germline): MNHNS, SASEGT. The chain's CDR3 is CASSGRGAGGTDTQYF.